This TCR beta chain was obtained from a study of blood T cell repertoires in COVID-19. Overall study: Some COVID-19 samples were acute and others convalescent; all came from the United States, Italy and Spain. T cells, B-cell-depleted T cells, or PBMCs provided the cDNA or gDNA that served as material.

The germline CDR1 and CDR2 sequences are MNHEY and SMNVEV (reference sequence). Trimming at V came to 6 bases and at J to 8 bases, leaving 7 bases not matched to a gene. This CDR3 comprises 13 residues. Authors' analysis steps: How many nucleated cells were present was estimated from reference gene primer amplification. The protocol was immunoSEQ multiplex PCR, while the TCRdb copy is restricted to in-frame clones and leaves out a portion. For V, J and clone size, that table is used; D and trimming come from the DNA. The sample has under 45,000 clones, 88% seen once. Sequencing was performed on peripheral blood. The receptor comes from a human donor in a cohort sampled during active COVID-19. The rearrangement uses TRBV27 and TRBJ1-2; TRBD1 agrees at 9 bases. Here the CDR3 reads CASSVTGGGGYTF. The CDR3 DNA reads as TGTGCCAGCAGCGTGACAGGGGGAGGAGGCTACACCTTC.